What follows describes a single T cell receptor (beta chain). Its antigen is unknown. This entry belongs to a study of cytomegalovirus exposure and HLA in healthy donors. Whole-study results and caveats: The authors later found TCR association rates varying by HLA locus, with DRB1 most and HLA-C fewest.

Trimming at V came to 6 bases and at J to 3 bases, leaving 7 bases not matched to a gene. CDR1 ENHRY and CDR2 SYGVKD come from the germline V gene. The CDR3 is made up of 15 amino acids. Both 60 Vbeta primers and 13 Jbeta primers went into the PCR. Assay used: immunoSEQ multiplex PCR; TCRdb lists only in-frame clones, some missing. The table shows 60,000 to 75,000 clones, with roughly 70% occurring only once. This receptor was identified in a man aged 45 to 65 in good health and CMV-seronegative. J is TRBJ1-4 and V is TRBV10-3; TRBD1 agrees at 7 bases. The sample comprised PBMCs. The DNA for the CDR3 is TGTGCCATCAGCGACAGGGTTGCGGCTAATGAAAAACTGTTTTTT. Protein sequence: CAISDRVAANEKLFF.